This TCR beta chain was found in a study of monozygotic twins with inflammatory bowel disease. There were eight separate reactions per sample in which cDNA was made. TCRdb reprocessed the 5' RACE reads and stores each CDR3 protein as one record, lacking DNA. This repertoire includes some 200,000 distinct CDR3 sequences. This CDR3 comprises 15 residues. Germline V gene data show CDR1 as SEHNR and CDR2 as FQNEAQ (reference sequence). Concerning this clonotype itself: Its antigen is unknown.

General study findings and limits: Especially with disease activity, IBD patients shared fewer clonotypes with others than healthy twins did. Patient repertoire variability may have increased through differing immunosuppressive treatments. Healthy co-twins, by inverse Simpson, had higher TCRbeta diversity than their siblings with IBD.

This TCR derives from a human donor with ulcerative colitis or Crohn's disease, or a healthy co-twin of an affected twin (not recorded which). The chain recombines TRBV7-9 with TRBJ2-3. Material for sequencing was blood. The CDR3 sequence is CASSLWSALTDTQYF.